The 3 T cell receptor beta chains given below trace back to one sample, sequenced in a study of OX40 agonist ivuxolimab in advanced cancers. The library was built by means of the immunoSEQ multiplex PCR assay. This immuneACCESS table, as held by TCRdb, lists in-frame sequences with V and J called but not all clones. Of the missing ones, under half trace to an unresolved V gene in checked studies; the others have no known cause. The table for this sample lists 50,000 to 60,000 clones; 75% to 90% of them were counted only once. The ten largest make up 11% to 15% of the sample. This specimen was CD4+ or CD8+ T cells sorted from blood, taken in a trial of the OX40 agonist ivuxolimab. Every receptor here comes from an adult with an advanced solid tumor such as melanoma, head and neck, liver or kidney cancer.

The V gene is TRBV6-5, the J gene TRBJ2-7; the D call may be TRBD1 or TRBD2 (5 bases each). From germline, CDR1 is MNHEY and CDR2 SVGAGI. V was trimmed by 5 bases and J by 1 base, leaving 12 bases between them. This CDR3 is built from 14 residues. In DNA, the CDR3 is TGTGCCAGCAGTCCGGCAGAGGGGTCCTACGAGCAGTACTTC. Amino acid sequence: CASSPAEGSYEQYF.

This clone appeared once. Other nucleotide sequences from this sample produce the same CDR3. The rearrangement uses TRBV19 and TRBJ2-5; D is uncertain. V was shortened by 0 bases and J by 3 bases, with 5 bases between the two germline ends. Germline loops: CDR1 LNHDA, CDR2 SQIVND (reference sequence). The CDR3 extends over 13 amino acids. This CDR3 reads CASSIDLEETQYF. CDR3 sequence (DNA): TGTGCCAGTAGTATAGATTTGGAAGAGACCCAGTACTTC.

V usage is TRBV4-1 and J usage is TRBJ2-1; tentative D call: TRBD2 (7 bases). The CDR3 is made up of 15 amino acids. V lost 4 bases and J 3 bases, leaving 13 bases between the germline ends. The germline V gene has CDR1 MGHRA and CDR2 YSYEKL. The CDR3 DNA reads as TGCGCCAGCAGCCTCGGGGGCGGGGGCTACAATGAGCAGTTCTTC. Translation gives CASSLGGGGYNEQFF.